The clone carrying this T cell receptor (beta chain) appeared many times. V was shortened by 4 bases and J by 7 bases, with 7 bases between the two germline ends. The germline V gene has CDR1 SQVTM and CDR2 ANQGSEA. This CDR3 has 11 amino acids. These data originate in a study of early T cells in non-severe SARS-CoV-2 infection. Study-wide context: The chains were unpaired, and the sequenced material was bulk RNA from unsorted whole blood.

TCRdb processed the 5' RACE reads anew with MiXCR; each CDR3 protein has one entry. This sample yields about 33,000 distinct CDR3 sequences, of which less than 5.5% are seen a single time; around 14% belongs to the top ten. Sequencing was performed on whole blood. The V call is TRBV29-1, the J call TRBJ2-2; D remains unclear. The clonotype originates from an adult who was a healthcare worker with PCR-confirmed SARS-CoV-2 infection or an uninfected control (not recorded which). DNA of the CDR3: TGCAGCGTTGTCGAGTACGGGGAGCTGTTTTTT. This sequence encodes CSVVEYGELFF.